The sequence of this T cell receptor beta chain was determined in a study of blood T cell repertoires in COVID-19. The V gene lost 1 base and the J gene lost 14 bases, with 8 bases spanning the gap. Germline V gene sequence: CDR1 SQVTM, CDR2 ANQGSEA. This CDR3 spans 10 amino acids. Original data processing: Estimation of nucleated cell counts was performed using reference gene primer amplification. The table came from immunoSEQ multiplex PCR; TCRdb's copy has only in-frame clones and leaves some out. That table supplies the V and J calls and clone size; D and trimming were determined from the DNA. The data contain fewer than 200,000 clones, roughly 80% of them singletons.

The material sequenced was peripheral blood. This sequence originates from a woman aged 35 to 49 with COVID-19, enrolled during active disease. V and J are TRBV29-1 and TRBJ1-4; TRBD1 is a possible D gene (6 bases). The CDR3: CSVEAGVLFF. As DNA, the CDR3 is TGCAGCGTTGAAGCAGGGGTGCTGTTTTTT.